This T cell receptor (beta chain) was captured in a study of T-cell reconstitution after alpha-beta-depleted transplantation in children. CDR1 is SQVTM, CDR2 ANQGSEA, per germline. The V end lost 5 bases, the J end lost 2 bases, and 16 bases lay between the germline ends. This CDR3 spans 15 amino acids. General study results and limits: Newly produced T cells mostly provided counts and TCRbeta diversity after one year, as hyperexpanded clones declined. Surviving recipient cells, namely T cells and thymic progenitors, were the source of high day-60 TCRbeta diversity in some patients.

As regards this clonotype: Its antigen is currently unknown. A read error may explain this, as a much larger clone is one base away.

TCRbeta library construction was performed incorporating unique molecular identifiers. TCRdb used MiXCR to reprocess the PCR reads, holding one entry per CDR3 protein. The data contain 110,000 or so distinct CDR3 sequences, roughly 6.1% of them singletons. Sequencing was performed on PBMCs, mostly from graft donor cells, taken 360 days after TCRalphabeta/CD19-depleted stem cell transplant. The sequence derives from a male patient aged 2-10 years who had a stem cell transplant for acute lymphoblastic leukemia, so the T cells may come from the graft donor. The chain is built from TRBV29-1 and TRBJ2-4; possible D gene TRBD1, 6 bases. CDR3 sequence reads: CSVREQGKTKNIQYF. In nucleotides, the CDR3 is TGCAGCGTTAGAGAACAGGGTAAAACCAAAAACATTCAGTACTTC.